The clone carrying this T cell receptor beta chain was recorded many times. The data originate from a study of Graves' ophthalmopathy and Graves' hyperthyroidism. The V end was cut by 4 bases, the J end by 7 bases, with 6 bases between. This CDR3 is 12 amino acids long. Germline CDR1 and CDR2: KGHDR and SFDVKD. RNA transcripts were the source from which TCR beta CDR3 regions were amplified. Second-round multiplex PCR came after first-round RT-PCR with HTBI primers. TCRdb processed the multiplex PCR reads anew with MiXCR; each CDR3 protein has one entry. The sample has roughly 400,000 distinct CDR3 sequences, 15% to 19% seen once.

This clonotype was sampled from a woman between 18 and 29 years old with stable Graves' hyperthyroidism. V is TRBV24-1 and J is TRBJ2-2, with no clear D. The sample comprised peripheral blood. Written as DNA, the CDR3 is TGTGCCACCAGTGACCCTAACGGGGAGCTGTTTTTT. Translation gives CATSDPNGELFF.